The 16 T cell receptor beta chains in this list originate from one sample, sequenced in a study of cytomegalovirus exposure and HLA in healthy donors. Primers for the PCR totalled 60 Vbeta and 13 Jbeta. Measured with immunoSEQ multiplex PCR; TCRdb has only the in-frame clones, and not every one. This table has 120,000 to 150,000 clones, 80% to 90% appearing once. Sequencing was done on a sample of PBMCs. Receptor source: a boy aged 2 to 10 in good health and CMV-seronegative.

The genes are TRBV4-3 and TRBJ2-5; 8 bases agree with TRBD1. With 1 base clipped from V and 4 bases from J, the junction kept 8 bases outside the gene matches. The CDR3 has 16 residues. The germline V gene encodes CDR1 LGHNA and CDR2 YSLEER. This CDR3 is CASSQGDRSGGETQYF. The DNA for the CDR3 is TGCGCCAGCAGCCAAGGGGACAGGTCCGGAGGAGAGACCCAGTACTTC.

The gene calls are TRBV30 and TRBJ2-2, with D tentatively TRBD2 (5 bases). Between the trimmed V and J ends, which lost 1 base and 5 bases, there was a span of 11 bases. Germline CDR1 is GTSNPN and CDR2 is SVGIG (reference sequence). The CDR3 is made up of 14 amino acids. CDR3 protein: CAWSALPGTGELFF. The CDR3 region has the DNA TGTGCCTGGAGTGCACTGCCGGGGACCGGGGAGCTGTTTTTT.

CDR3 sequence reads: CASRTRQTDSNQPQHF. The CDR3 bases are TGTGCCAGTAGAACACGACAGACAGATAGCAATCAGCCCCAGCATTTT. The chain joins TRBV19 to TRBJ1-5; D might be TRBD1 (5 bases). The CDR3 covers 16 residues. Germline CDR1 reads LNHDA; CDR2 reads SQIVND (reference sequence). V shed 6 bases and J shed 0 bases, with 15 bases lying between them. Full variable domain (rest looked up from reference TRBV19 and TRBJ1-5): DGGITQSPKYLFRKEGQNVTLSCEQNLNHDAMYWYRQDPGQGLRLIYYSQIVNDFQKGDIAEGYSVSREKKESFPLTVTSAQKNPTAFYLCASRTRQTDSNQPQHFGDGTRLSIL.

The V and J genes are TRBV10-3 and TRBJ1-3; TRBD1 agrees at 8 bases. The CDR3 contains 17 residues. Germline CDR1 ENHRY, CDR2 SYGVKD. V shed 10 bases and J 0 bases; nucleotides not matched to a gene: 14. Here the CDR3 reads CATQTTDRGFSGNTIYF. In nucleotides, the CDR3 is TGTGCCACCCAGACGACAGACAGGGGTTTCTCTGGAAACACCATATATTTT.

Details on this clone: Other DNA sequences in the sample encode the same CDR3. The chain couples TRBV9 to TRBJ1-3; D unresolved. The CDR3 runs to 14 residues. Trimming pared 0 bases from V and 0 bases from J, leaving 4 bases between. Germline lookup yields CDR1 SGDLS and CDR2 YYNGEE. In DNA form, the CDR3 reads TGTGCCAGCAGCGTAGGGAGCTCTGGAAACACCATATATTTT. Its translation: CASSVGSSGNTIYF.

The rearrangement links TRBV19 to TRBJ2-2; D gene ambiguous. Per germline, CDR1 LNHDA and CDR2 SQIVND (reference sequence). CDR3 length: 15 amino acids. V lost 4 bases to trimming and J lost 1 base, with 10 bases between them. CDR3 sequence: CASSSPYQNTGELFF. CDR3 bases: TGTGCCAGTAGTAGCCCCTACCAGAACACCGGGGAGCTGTTTTTT.

This sequence joins TRBV6-1 and TRBJ1-6; 9 nucleotides line up with TRBD1. Germline loops: CDR1 MNHNS, CDR2 SASEGT. The CDR3 is 14 amino acids. The J segment lost 7 bases and the V segment lost 5 bases, leaving 3 bases of the junction unmatched. The CDR3 bases are TGTGCCAGCAGTCGGGACAGGGTCAATTCACCCCTCCACTTT. Residues: CASSRDRVNSPLHF.

The chain combines TRBV6-4 with TRBJ2-3, with 7 nucleotides matching TRBD1. J gave up 4 bases and V 0 bases, and 4 bases lay outside the gene matches. Germline assignment: CDR1 MRHNA and CDR2 SNTAGT. CDR3 length: 15 residues. The CDR3 sequence: CASSDSGQGADTQYF. For the CDR3, the DNA is TGTGCCAGCAGTGACTCGGGGCAGGGGGCAGATACGCAGTATTTT.

This clone has a single count. The gene calls are TRBV6-5 and TRBJ2-1; 10 bases match TRBD2. The V segment lost 3 bases and the J segment 2 bases; nucleotides outside the gene matches: 4. CDR1 and CDR2 from the germline V gene are MNHEY and SVGAGI. This CDR3 spans 16 amino acids. The CDR3 sequence: CASSYLAGVAYNEQFF. The CDR3 region has the DNA TGTGCCAGCAGTTATCTAGCGGGAGTAGCCTACAATGAGCAGTTCTTC.

The chain combines TRBV10-3 with TRBJ1-1; 7 bases match TRBD1. Germline CDR1 and CDR2: ENHRY and SYGVKD. This CDR3 contains 15 residues. Trimming cost V 5 bases and J 0 bases; bases outside gene matches: 6. This chain's CDR3 is CAISPDTGVNTEAFF. The CDR3 DNA sequence: TGTGCCATCAGTCCAGACACAGGGGTGAACACTGAAGCTTTCTTT.

The J gene is TRBJ2-5, the V gene TRBV27; a possible D gene is TRBD2 (5 bases). The J call may be wrong; the DNA end is better matched by TRBJ2-7. CDR3 length: 13 amino acids. Germline CDR1 and CDR2: MNHEY and SMNVEV (reference sequence). The CDR3 nucleotides read TGTGCCAGCAGTTCCAAACGGGGTTACGAGCAGTACTTC. Its translation: CASSSKRGYEQYF.

CDR3: CAISDSGETQYF. CDR3 in DNA: TGTGCCATCAGTGATTCGGGTGAGACCCAGTACTTC. The J gene is TRBJ2-5, the V gene TRBV10-3; no definite D call. The germline gives CDR1 ENHRY, CDR2 SYGVKD. With 3 bases removed from V and 5 bases from J, the gap between germline ends came to 7 bases. This CDR3 contains 12 residues.

The gene calls are TRBV4-3 and TRBJ2-1, with TRBD2 matching 9 bases. Trimming took 2 bases from V and 4 from J; bases not matched to a gene: 15. The length of the CDR3 is 19 residues. Germline assignment: CDR1 LGHNA and CDR2 YSLEER. The CDR3 nucleotides are TGCGCCAGCAGCCAAACAACTGCGGGGGGGTTAAACCCTTACAATGAGCAGTTCTTC. Translation: CASSQTTAGGLNPYNEQFF.

This rearrangement joins TRBV5-1 to TRBJ2-3; D not certain. The CDR3 contains 12 residues. V lost 2 bases and J lost 6, with 7 bases in between. Germline V gene sequence: CDR1 SGHRS, CDR2 YFSETQ. This CDR3 is CASSLVEDTQYF. The CDR3 DNA reads TGCGCCAGCAGCTTAGTTGAGGATACGCAGTATTTT. Looking up the rest from reference TRBV5-1 and TRBJ2-3 gives the full variable domain: KAGVTQTPRYLIKTRGQQVTLSCSPISGHRSVSWYQQTPGQGLQFLFEYFSETQRNKGNFPGRFSGRQFSNSRSEMNVSTLELGDSALYLCASSLVEDTQYFGPGTRLTVL.

This clone was counted between two and nine times. The chain combines TRBV4-1 with TRBJ2-4; 8 nucleotides line up with TRBD1. The CDR3 sequence is 18 residues long. Germline V lookup: CDR1 MGHRA, CDR2 YSYEKL. V trimming: 1 base; J trimming: 1 base; junction bases outside the gene matches: 9. The CDR3 sequence: CASSQGRQGLVAKNIQYF. As DNA, the CDR3 is TGCGCCAGCAGCCAAGGGAGACAGGGGTTGGTGGCCAAAAACATTCAGTACTTC.

V usage is TRBV5-4 and J usage is TRBJ2-1; 7 positions agree with TRBD1. V lost 9 bases and J lost 6; bases outside the gene matches: 12. This CDR3 is built from 14 residues. Germline V lookup: CDR1 SGHNT, CDR2 YYREEE (reference sequence). DNA for the CDR3: TGTGCCACCACACCGATACAGGGGAGCAATGAGCAGTTCTTC. Protein product: CATTPIQGSNEQFF.